The 20 T cell receptor beta chains in this list originate from one sample, sequenced in a study of blood T cell repertoires in COVID-19. Clones were sequenced by immunoSEQ multiplex PCR, and TCRdb holds only the in-frame ones, with some missing. The table lists about 190,000 clones, roughly 81% of them singletons, with around 11% in the top ten. The specimen sequenced was peripheral blood. The receptors shown here come from a woman of 80 years or more with COVID-19, enrolled during active disease.

This clone was counted between two and nine times. This chain connects TRBV20-1 to TRBJ1-1, with no clear D. V shed 3 bases and J shed 0 bases, with 5 bases lying between them. This CDR3 spans 12 amino acids. CDR1 is DFQATT, CDR2 SNEGSKA, per germline (reference sequence). The CDR3 protein is CSASYMNTEAFF. The CDR3 DNA sequence: TGCAGTGCTAGTTACATGAACACTGAAGCTTTCTTT.

This chain uses TRBV10-3 with TRBJ2-2, with D unclear. CDR1 ENHRY and CDR2 SYGVKD come from the germline V gene. This CDR3 comprises 11 residues. V was cut by 8 bases and J by 6 bases, with 7 bases left in between. CDR3 region: CAIGEPGELFF. CDR3 bases: TGTGCCATCGGAGAGCCCGGGGAGCTGTTTTTT.

The chain carries TRBV7-2 and TRBJ1-2; no clear D. In germline, CDR1 is SGHTA, CDR2 FQGNSA. This CDR3 spans 13 amino acids. The germline V and J ends were trimmed by 5 bases and 6 bases, with 13 bases remaining between them. The CDR3: CASSTVWGDGYTF. The CDR3 coding sequence is TGTGCCAGCAGCACCGTTTGGGGAGATGGCTACACCTTC.

This clone was detected only once. V usage is TRBV27 and J usage is TRBJ2-7, with 10 bases lining up with TRBD2. CDR1 and CDR2 (germline): MNHEY, SMNVEV (reference sequence). This CDR3 comprises 15 residues. J lost 3 bases, V lost 4 bases, and 6 bases had no gene match. The CDR3 DNA sequence: TGTGCCAGCAGTTGGTCTAGCGGGAGAATCTACGAGCAGTACTTC. It is translated as CASSWSSGRIYEQYF.

This sequence joins TRBV5-1 and TRBJ1-6, with D possibly TRBD1 on 6 matching bases. Trimming pared 0 bases from V and 8 bases from J, leaving 12 bases between. The germline gives CDR1 SGHRS, CDR2 YFSETQ. This CDR3 spans 15 amino acids. This chain's CDR3 is CASSLAGAAYSPLHF. The CDR3 DNA follows: TGCGCCAGCAGCTTGGCAGGGGCGGCCTATTCACCCCTCCACTTT.

V gene TRBV25-1 combines with J gene TRBJ1-1; 7 bases fit TRBD1. J lost 0 bases, V lost 4 bases, and 8 bases had no gene match. There are 16 residues in the CDR3. Germline V CDR1 and CDR2: MGHDK, SYGVNS. CDR3 sequence reads: CASSVDRVSMNTEAFF. The CDR3 bases are TGTGCCAGCAGTGTTGACAGGGTATCTATGAACACTGAAGCTTTCTTT.

This chain links TRBV10-3 with TRBJ2-1, with TRBD2 matching 11 bases. Germline trimming cut 3 bases from V and 2 bases from J; bases unmatched to any gene: 9. The CDR3 totals 18 residues. Germline V CDR1 and CDR2: ENHRY, SYGVKD. CDR3 in amino acids: CAISDPPGLADAYNEQFF. Here the CDR3 DNA reads TGTGCCATCAGTGATCCCCCGGGACTAGCGGATGCCTACAATGAGCAGTTCTTC.

V is TRBV19 and J is TRBJ2-7, with D possibly TRBD2 on 6 matching bases. Germline V gene sequence: CDR1 LNHDA, CDR2 SQIVND (reference sequence). This CDR3 is 14 amino acids long. The V end lost 1 base, the J end lost 6 bases, and 13 bases lay between the germline ends. As DNA, the CDR3 is TGTGCCAGTAGTATAGTCGGGGGTACGGGCGAGCAGTACTTC. The encoded protein is CASSIVGGTGEQYF.

The genes are TRBV30 and TRBJ1-2; D remains ambiguous. CDR1 GTSNPN and CDR2 SVGIG come from the germline V gene (reference sequence). The ends were cut back, 2 bases at V and 2 bases at J, with 9 bases in the middle. The CDR3 runs to 13 residues. CDR3 amino acids: CAWSPRTNYGYTF. CDR3 coding DNA: TGTGCCTGGAGTCCTCGCACAAACTATGGCTACACCTTC.

The rearrangement uses TRBV7-9 and TRBJ1-6; D is unresolved. In germline, CDR1 is SEHNR, CDR2 FQNEAQ (reference sequence). Deletions cut 5 bases from V and 10 bases from J, with 9 bases between. The length of the CDR3 is 12 residues. CDR3 residues: CASSTEGSPLHF. The CDR3, as DNA: TGTGCCAGCAGCACCGAGGGCTCACCCCTCCACTTT.

The DNA of the CDR3 is TGTGCCAGCAGCTTACATACAGGGCTTAATGAAAAACTGTTTTTT. As protein: CASSLHTGLNEKLFF. The chain links TRBV7-9 to TRBJ1-4; D is possibly TRBD1 (6 bases). Germline V gene sequence: CDR1 SEHNR, CDR2 FQNEAQ (reference sequence). The germline V and J ends were trimmed by 2 bases and 4 bases, with 11 bases remaining between them. The CDR3 has 15 residues.

CDR3 coding DNA: TGTGCCAGTAGTATTGCTGTGGGTCTAGTGAGTACCGGTGGGGAGCTGTTTTTT. Protein product: CASSIAVGLVSTGGELFF. This chain uses TRBV19 with TRBJ2-2; no clear D gene. This CDR3 spans 18 amino acids. Germline V lookup: CDR1 LNHDA, CDR2 SQIVND (reference sequence). The V end was cut by 3 bases, the J end by 8 bases, with 25 bases between.

The chain employs TRBV18 and TRBJ2-3, with 10 bases matching TRBD2. The CDR3 runs 15 residues. In germline, CDR1 is KGHSH, CDR2 LQKENI. V shed 5 bases, J shed 1 base, and the junction held 3 bases outside the gene matches. DNA for the CDR3: TGTGCCAGCTCATCGCTAGCGGGGGGCACAGATACGCAGTATTTT. Translation: CASSSLAGGTDTQYF.

This clone was detected a few times. V gene TRBV7-6 combines with J gene TRBJ1-6, with D unresolved. This CDR3 spans 16 amino acids. V lost 5 bases and J 0 bases, leaving 11 bases between the germline ends. The germline gives CDR1 SGHVS, CDR2 FNYEAQ. In nucleotides, the CDR3 is TGTGCCAGCAGCAAGGGCAGCGGCTCCTATAATTCACCCCTCCACTTT. Its protein is CASSKGSGSYNSPLHF.

The chain employs TRBV29-1 and TRBJ2-6, with TRBD2 matching over 7 bases. CDR3 length equals 14 residues. Germline V gene lookup returns CDR1 SQVTM and CDR2 ANQGSEA. The V gene end was trimmed by 3 bases and the J gene end by 1 base; junction bases not matched to a gene: 0. CDR3 sequence (DNA): TGCAGCGTTGAGGGGGGGTCTGGGGCCAACGTCCTGACTTTC. As protein: CSVEGGSGANVLTF.

The CDR3 region has the DNA TGTGCCAGCAGTGGGATTTTAGCAGCCACCGGGGAGCTGTTTTTT. This gives the protein CASSGILAATGELFF. The chain couples TRBV2 to TRBJ2-2; D gene uncertain. The CDR3 spans 15 residues. Between the trimmed V and J ends, which lost 4 bases and 4 bases, there was a span of 13 bases. CDR1 and CDR2 (germline): SNHLY, FYNNEI. Full variable domain (outside the CDR3, taken from reference TRBV2 and TRBJ2-2): EPEVTQTPSHQVTQMGQEVILRCVPISNHLYFYWYRQILGQKVEFLVSFYNNEISEKSEIFDDQFSVERPDGSNFTLKIRSTKLEDSAMYFCASSGILAATGELFFGEGSRLTVL.

The chain carries TRBV18 and TRBJ2-2; TRBD2 matches 11 bases. Germline loops: CDR1 KGHSH, CDR2 LQKENI. The ends lost 9 bases at V and 0 bases at J; junction bases unmatched: 6. The CDR3 has 16 residues. The CDR3 DNA sequence: TGTGCCAGTAGCGGGAGGGGCGACACGAACACCGGGGAGCTGTTTTTT. Its protein product is CASSGRGDTNTGELFF.

V is TRBV2 and J is TRBJ2-7, with 9 bases lining up with TRBD1. The junction had 3 bases not matched to a gene; V was cut back by 6 bases and J by 3 bases. This CDR3 is 13 amino acids long. Germline values: CDR1 SNHLY, CDR2 FYNNEI. The CDR3 is CASRGDRDYEQYF. CDR3 DNA sequence: TGTGCCAGCAGGGGGGACAGGGACTACGAGCAGTACTTC.

CDR3 sequence reads: CASKRHNYGYTF. CDR3 DNA: TGTGCCAGCAAGAGGCATAACTATGGCTACACCTTC. The chain combines TRBV21-1 with TRBJ1-2. TRBV21-1 is a pseudogene. This CDR3 comprises 12 residues.

This chain joins TRBV7-9 and TRBJ2-2, with TRBD1 identical over 7 bases. The CDR3 runs 15 residues. J lost 3 bases, V lost 5 bases, and 6 bases had no gene match. Germline V gives CDR1 SEHNR, CDR2 FQNEAQ (reference sequence). Here the CDR3 DNA reads TGTGCCAGCAGCCACAACAGGGGATACACCGGGGAGCTGTTTTTT. This sequence encodes CASSHNRGYTGELFF.